What follows is one TCR beta chain and its context. The sample belongs to a study of blood T cell repertoires in COVID-19. Study-level background: Samples taken during acute and convalescent COVID-19 were collected in the United States, Italy and Spain. T cells, B-cell-depleted T cells, or PBMCs supplied cDNA or gDNA.

Under the authors' procedure: Nucleated cell number was recorded as an estimate derived from reference gene primer amplification. TCRdb's copy holds only in-frame clones and misses some; the assay was immunoSEQ multiplex PCR. V and J calls and clone size are given by that table; D and trimming were obtained from the DNA. The sample carries more than 200,000 clones, about four fifths recorded once. Sequencing was carried out using peripheral blood. The receptor was isolated from a man aged 40-55 years with active or convalescent COVID-19.

As DNA, the CDR3 is TGTGCCAGCACCTTAGGGGGAGATACGCAGTATTTT. Protein: CASTLGGDTQYF. The chain joins TRBV12-3 or TRBV12-4 to TRBJ2-3; maybe TRBD1 (6 bases). The CDR3 spans 12 residues. V shed 7 bases and J shed 5 bases, with 10 bases lying between them.